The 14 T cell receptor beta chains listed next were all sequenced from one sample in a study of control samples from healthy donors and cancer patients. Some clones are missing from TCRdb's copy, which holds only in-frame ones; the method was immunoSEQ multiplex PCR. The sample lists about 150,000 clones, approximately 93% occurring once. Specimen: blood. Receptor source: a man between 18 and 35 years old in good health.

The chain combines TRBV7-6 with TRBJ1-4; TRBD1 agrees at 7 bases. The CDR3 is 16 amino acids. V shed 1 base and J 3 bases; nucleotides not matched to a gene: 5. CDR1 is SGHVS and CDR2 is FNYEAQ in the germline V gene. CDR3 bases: TGTGCCAGCAGCTTAGGGCCGGACAGGCCTAATGAAAAACTGTTTTTT. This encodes CASSLGPDRPNEKLFF.

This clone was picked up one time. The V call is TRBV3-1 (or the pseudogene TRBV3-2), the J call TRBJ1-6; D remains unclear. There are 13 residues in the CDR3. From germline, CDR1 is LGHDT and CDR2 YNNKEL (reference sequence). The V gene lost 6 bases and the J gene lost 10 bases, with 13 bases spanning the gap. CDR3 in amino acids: CASSPDGVSPLHF. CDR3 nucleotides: TGTGCCAGCAGTCCCGACGGGGTCTCACCCCTCCACTTT.

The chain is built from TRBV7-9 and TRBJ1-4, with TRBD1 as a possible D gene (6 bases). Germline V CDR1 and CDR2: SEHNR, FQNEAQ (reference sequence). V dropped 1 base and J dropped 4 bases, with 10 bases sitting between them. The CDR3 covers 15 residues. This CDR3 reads CASSLGPRGNEKLFF. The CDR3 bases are TGTGCCAGCAGCTTAGGGCCCAGGGGTAATGAAAAACTGTTTTTT.

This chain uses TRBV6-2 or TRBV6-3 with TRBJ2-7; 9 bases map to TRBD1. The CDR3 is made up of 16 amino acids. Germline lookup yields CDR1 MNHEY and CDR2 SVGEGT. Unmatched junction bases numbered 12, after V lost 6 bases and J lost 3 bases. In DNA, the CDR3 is TGTGCCAGCAGCTTGGACCCGGGACAGGGTGGCTACGAGCAGTACTTC. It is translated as CASSLDPGQGGYEQYF.

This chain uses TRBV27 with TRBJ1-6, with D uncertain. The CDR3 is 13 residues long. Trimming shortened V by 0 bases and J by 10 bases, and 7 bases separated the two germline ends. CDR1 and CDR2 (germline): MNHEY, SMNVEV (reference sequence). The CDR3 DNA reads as TGTGCCAGCAGTTTATCCGGGGAATCACCCCTCCACTTT. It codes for CASSLSGESPLHF.

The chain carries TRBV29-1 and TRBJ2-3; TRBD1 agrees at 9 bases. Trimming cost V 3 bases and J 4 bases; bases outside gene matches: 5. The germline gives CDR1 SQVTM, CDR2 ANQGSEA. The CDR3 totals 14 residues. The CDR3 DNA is TGCAGCGTTGAGGGACAGGGCATCGCAGATACGCAGTATTTT. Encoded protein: CSVEGQGIADTQYF.

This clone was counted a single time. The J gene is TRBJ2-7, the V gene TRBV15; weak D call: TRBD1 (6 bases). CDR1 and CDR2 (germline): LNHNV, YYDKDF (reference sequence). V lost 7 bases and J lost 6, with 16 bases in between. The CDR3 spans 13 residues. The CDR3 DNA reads TGTGCCACCACCTCTGGTTGGGGGCGCGAGCAGTACTTC. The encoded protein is CATTSGWGREQYF.

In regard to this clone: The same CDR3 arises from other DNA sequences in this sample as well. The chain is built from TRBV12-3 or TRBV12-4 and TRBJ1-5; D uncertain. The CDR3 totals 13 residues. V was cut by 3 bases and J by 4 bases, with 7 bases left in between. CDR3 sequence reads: CASSLLGNQPQHF. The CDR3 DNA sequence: TGTGCCAGCAGTTTGTTGGGGAATCAGCCCCAGCATTTT.

The CDR3, as DNA: TGTGCCAGCAGGAGCGGGGAAACATACGAGCAGTACTTC. Its translation: CASRSGETYEQYF. The chain uses TRBV2 and TRBJ2-7; 7 bases align to TRBD2. Germline values: CDR1 SNHLY, CDR2 FYNNEI. CDR3 length: 13 residues. V was pared by 6 bases and J by 4 bases, with 6 bases of the junction left unmatched.

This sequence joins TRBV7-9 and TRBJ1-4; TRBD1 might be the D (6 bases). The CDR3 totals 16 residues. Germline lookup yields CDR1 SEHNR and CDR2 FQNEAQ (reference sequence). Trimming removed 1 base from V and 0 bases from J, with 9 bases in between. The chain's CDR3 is CASSLGQVTTNEKLFF. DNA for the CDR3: TGTGCCAGCAGCTTAGGACAGGTTACAACTAATGAAAAACTGTTTTTT.

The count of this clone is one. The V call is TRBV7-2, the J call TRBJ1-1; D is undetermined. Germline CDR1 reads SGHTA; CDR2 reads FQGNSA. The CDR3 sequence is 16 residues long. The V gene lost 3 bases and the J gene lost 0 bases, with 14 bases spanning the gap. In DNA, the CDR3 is TGTGCCAGCAGCTTGACGGCCCAGGTGATGAACACTGAAGCTTTCTTT. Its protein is CASSLTAQVMNTEAFF.

CDR3 residues: CASSPGLEANNEQFF. CDR3 bases: TGTGCCAGCTCACCGGGACTAGAGGCAAACAATGAGCAGTTCTTC. The V and J genes are TRBV18 and TRBJ2-1; 8 nucleotides align to TRBD2. The J segment lost 5 bases and the V segment lost 3 bases, leaving 6 bases of the junction unmatched. The CDR3 consists of 15 residues. The germline V gene encodes CDR1 KGHSH and CDR2 LQKENI. Complete variable domain (other parts from reference TRBV18 and TRBJ2-1): NAGVMQNPRHLVRRRGQEARLRCSPMKGHSHVYWYRQLPEEGLKFMVYLQKENIIDESGMPKERFSAEFPKEGPSILRIQQVVRGDSAAYFCASSPGLEANNEQFFGPGTRLTVL.

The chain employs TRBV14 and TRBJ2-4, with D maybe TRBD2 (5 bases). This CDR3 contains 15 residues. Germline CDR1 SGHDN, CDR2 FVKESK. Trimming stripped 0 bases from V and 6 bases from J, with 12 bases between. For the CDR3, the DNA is TGTGCCAGCAGCCAAGAACGGGGATGGGGAAACATTCAGTACTTC. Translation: CASSQERGWGNIQYF.

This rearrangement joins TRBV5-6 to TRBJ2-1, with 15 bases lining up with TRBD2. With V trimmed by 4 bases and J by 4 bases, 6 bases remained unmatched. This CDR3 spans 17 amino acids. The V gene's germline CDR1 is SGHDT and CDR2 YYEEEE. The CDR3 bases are TGTGCCAGCAGCCCGGGACTAGCGGGAGGCTGGTACAATGAGCAGTTCTTC. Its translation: CASSPGLAGGWYNEQFF. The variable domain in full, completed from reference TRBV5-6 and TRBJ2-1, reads DAGVTQSPTHLIKTRGQQVTLRCSPKSGHDTVSWYQQALGQGPQFIFQYYEEEERQRGNFPDRFSGHQFPNYSSELNVNALLLGDSALYLCASSPGLAGGWYNEQFFGPGTRLTVL.